This paragraph covers one TCR beta chain sequence. Its antigen is as yet unknown. These data belong to a study of T cell repertoires in cytomegalovirus infection. Across the study: In the study, CMV epitopes included recently identified HLA-C-restricted and well-studied HLA-B-restricted ones. Evidence of both CMV infection and a matching HLA type came from public TCR beta signatures. The study's findings and limits: Summed frequency of shared TCR beta families picked out CMV carriers who also had the relevant HLA.

The CDR3 consists of 13 residues. The trim removed 9 bases at V and 3 bases at J, leaving 4 bases unmatched. Germline CDR1 is SGHRS and CDR2 is YFSETQ. MiXCR was run by TCRdb on the reads, yielding one entry per CDR3 protein. The sample yields 380,000 or so distinct CDR3 sequences, just under 35% seen once. The material was cultured PBMCs, obtained from culture after CMV antigen stimulation. This clonotype was sampled from a human donor in good health (CMV status not recorded). Some clones in this sample may be carry-over from other donors' samples. This chain uses TRBV5-1 with TRBJ2-1; TRBD1 agrees at 9 bases. CDR3 loop: CATTGGNYNEQFF. DNA for the CDR3: TGCGCCACCACAGGGGGCAACTACAATGAGCAGTTCTTC.